This T cell receptor beta chain was recorded in a study of patients and donors after allogeneic stem cell transplantation. This clonotype was seen only a few times. The CDR3 loop spans 13 amino acids. CDR1 and CDR2 (germline): SGHRS, YFSETQ. Trimming shortened V by 3 bases and J by 7 bases, and 13 bases separated the two germline ends. Using its own MiXCR run on the RT-PCR reads, TCRdb lists one record per CDR3 protein. Of approximately 170,000 distinct CDR3 sequences in the sample, about 24% were seen once. The clonotype comes from a human donor who was either an allogeneic HSCT recipient or a stem cell or donor lymphocyte infusion donor (not recorded which). It is not recorded whose cells these are; they may come from a transplant donor. Sequenced material: blood, either unsorted or a sorted T cell fraction (not recorded which). The chain recombines TRBV5-1 with TRBJ1-1, with a tentative D call TRBD1 (6 bases). CDR3 protein: CASSSRDISEAFF. In nucleotides, the CDR3 is TGCGCCAGCAGCTCCAGGGACATCAGTGAAGCTTTCTTT.